The entry below describes one TCR beta chain. The antigen remains unidentified. Primers included in the PCR were 60 Vbeta and 13 Jbeta primers. Only in-frame clones appear in the TCRdb table, and some are missing; sequencing was by immunoSEQ multiplex PCR. The table lists about 160,000 clones, about 73% of them singletons, with around 3.1% in the top ten. This specimen comes from a study of cytomegalovirus exposure and HLA in healthy donors. Study-wide points: A later analysis associated 15,000 to 20,000 TCR beta sequences with HLA alleles at a 0.05 false discovery rate.

V lost 1 base to trimming and J lost 7 bases; unmatched junction nucleotides: 9. This CDR3 has 17 residues. The sample was PBMCs. The J gene is TRBJ2-2, the V gene TRBV6-7, with 10 bases fitting TRBD2. TRBV6-7 carries the ORF label, with uncertain function. This receptor was identified in a woman aged 40 to 50 in good health and CMV-seronegative. CDR3 region: CASSYFGAGGPVGELFF. The DNA of the CDR3 is TGTGCCAGCAGTTACTTTGGAGCGGGGGGGCCGGTCGGGGAGCTGTTTTTT.